Following are 32 T cell receptor beta chains from one sample sequenced in a study of cytomegalovirus exposure and HLA in healthy donors. TCRdb keeps only in-frame clones here, not all; method: immunoSEQ multiplex PCR. The sample lists under 80,000 clones, over 85% seen once, with 2% to 2.5% in the top ten. The sequenced sample consisted of PBMCs. The receptors stem from a woman aged 18-29 years in good health and CMV-seronegative.

J is TRBJ2-2 and V is TRBV2; D is possibly TRBD1 (6 bases). Germline-derived CDR1 and CDR2 are SNHLY and FYNNEI. V shed 10 bases and J shed 5 bases, with 17 bases lying between them. The CDR3 is 14 residues long. CDR3 coding DNA: TGTGCCACTTACAGGGCTTCTACGACCGGGGAGCTGTTTTTT. As protein: CATYRASTTGELFF. Combining the CDR3 with reference TRBV2 and TRBJ2-2 gives the whole variable domain EPEVTQTPSHQVTQMGQEVILRCVPISNHLYFYWYRQILGQKVEFLVSFYNNEISEKSEIFDDQFSVERPDGSNFTLKIRSTKLEDSAMYFCATYRASTTGELFFGEGSRLTVL.

This rearrangement joins TRBV15 to TRBJ1-2, with D maybe TRBD1 (5 bases). The CDR3 is 18 amino acids. Looked up from germline, CDR1 is LNHNV and CDR2 is YYDKDF (reference sequence). V was trimmed by 0 bases and J by 8 bases, leaving 25 bases between them. CDR3 sequence reads: CATSRDFFAGGELQGYTF. The CDR3 DNA follows: TGTGCCACCAGCAGAGATTTTTTCGCGGGGGGAGAACTTCAGGGCTACACCTTC. Variable domain in full (rest from reference TRBV15 and TRBJ1-2): DAMVIQNPRYQVTQFGKPVTLSCSQTLNHNVMYWYQQKSSQAPKLLFHYYDKDFNNEADTPDNFQSRRPNTSFCFLDIRSPGLGDTAMYLCATSRDFFAGGELQGYTFGSGTRLTVV.

The V and J genes are TRBV6-1 and TRBJ2-1, with 8 bases matching TRBD2. Germline assignment: CDR1 MNHNS and CDR2 SASEGT. The CDR3 loop spans 15 amino acids. V lost 5 bases to trimming and J lost 3 bases; unmatched junction nucleotides: 6. CDR3 in amino acids: CASSLLSGSYNEQFF. CDR3 coding DNA: TGTGCCAGCAGTCTACTGAGCGGGAGCTACAATGAGCAGTTCTTC.

This sequence joins TRBV30 and TRBJ1-5; D may be TRBD1 (5 bases). The V gene's germline CDR1 is GTSNPN and CDR2 SVGIG (reference sequence). V dropped 2 bases and J dropped 6 bases, with 20 bases sitting between them. The CDR3 loop spans 16 amino acids. The CDR3 DNA reads TGTGCCTGGAGTCACGGACGGCCGGGCACAGGTCAGCCCCAGCATTTT. It codes for CAWSHGRPGTGQPQHF.

The chain has TRBV30 and TRBJ2-3; 8 bases are shared with TRBD2. CDR1 is GTSNPN and CDR2 is SVGIG in the germline V gene (reference sequence). CDR3 length: 15 amino acids. With 2 bases clipped from V and 6 bases from J, the junction kept 10 bases outside the gene matches. The CDR3, as DNA: TGTGCCTGGAGTCTCCGACAGGTAGCGGGGGATACGCAGTATTTT. Translated: CAWSLRQVAGDTQYF.

This sequence joins TRBV15 and TRBJ2-5, with 9 bases aligning to TRBD1. The germline CDR1 and CDR2 sequences are LNHNV and YYDKDF (reference sequence). This CDR3 region has 14 residues. V was clipped by 6 bases and J by 5 bases; unmatched bases: 7. Here the CDR3 reads CATRTGGPRETQYF. CDR3 coding DNA: TGTGCCACCAGGACAGGGGGGCCACGGGAGACCCAGTACTTC.

The chain combines TRBV27 with TRBJ2-1; no clear D gene. This CDR3 has 15 residues. Germline-derived CDR1 and CDR2 are MNHEY and SMNVEV (reference sequence). V lost 0 bases and J lost 0, with 6 bases in between. The CDR3 sequence is CASSLSVSSYNEQFF. CDR3 DNA: TGTGCCAGCAGTTTATCGGTCAGCTCCTACAATGAGCAGTTCTTC.

The chain couples TRBV13 to TRBJ1-5; D not certain. Trimming stripped 2 bases from V and 6 bases from J, with 11 bases between. Germline values: CDR1 PRHDT, CDR2 FYEKMQ (reference sequence). The CDR3 has 14 amino acids. Here the CDR3 reads CASSLRGGSQPQHF. The CDR3 DNA reads as TGTGCCAGCAGCTTACGGGGTGGGAGTCAGCCCCAGCATTTT.

The V gene is TRBV19, the J gene TRBJ1-5; possibly TRBD1 for D (6 bases). CDR1 is LNHDA and CDR2 is SQIVND in the germline V gene (reference sequence). The CDR3 is made up of 15 amino acids. The V and J ends lost 2 bases and 6 bases respectively, with 14 bases between them. The CDR3 region has the DNA TGTGCCAGTAGTATAAGTTTTATGGGGGCTCAGCCCCAGCATTTT. This sequence encodes CASSISFMGAQPQHF.

This sequence joins TRBV19 and TRBJ1-1, with 8 bases lining up with TRBD1. V lost 5 bases, J lost 4 bases, and 3 bases stayed unmatched. The CDR3 runs to 13 residues. From germline, CDR1 is LNHDA and CDR2 SQIVND (reference sequence). Here the CDR3 reads CASSGTGLTEAFF. CDR3 sequence (DNA): TGTGCCAGTAGTGGGACAGGTCTCACTGAAGCTTTCTTT.

The chain combines TRBV2 with TRBJ2-7; D is unresolved. Germline CDR1 is SNHLY and CDR2 is FYNNEI. The CDR3 is 12 residues long. Trimming took 2 bases from V and 4 from J, leaving 6 bases between them. CDR3 sequence reads: CASSELSYEQYF. DNA of the CDR3: TGTGCCAGCAGTGAACTATCTTACGAGCAGTACTTC. Full variable domain (outside the CDR3, taken from reference TRBV2 and TRBJ2-7): EPEVTQTPSHQVTQMGQEVILRCVPISNHLYFYWYRQILGQKVEFLVSFYNNEISEKSEIFDDQFSVERPDGSNFTLKIRSTKLEDSAMYFCASSELSYEQYFGPGTRLTVT.

This clone was observed a single time. The chain couples TRBV4-2 to TRBJ1-1; the match to TRBD1 covers 7 bases. With 3 bases clipped from V and 8 bases from J, the junction kept 9 bases outside the gene matches. CDR3 length: 14 residues. Germline V gene sequence: CDR1 LGHNA, CDR2 YNFKEQ. The CDR3, as DNA: TGTGCCAGCAGCCAGGCCGTCAAGGGGGCGGAAGCTTTCTTT. Translated, it gives CASSQAVKGAEAFF.

The chain carries TRBV11-3 and TRBJ2-5; weak D call: TRBD1 (5 bases). Deletions cut 0 bases from V and 1 base from J, with 15 bases between. CDR3 length: 17 residues. Germline CDR1 and CDR2: SGHNT and YENEEA. CDR3 protein: CASSLDRGQAIQETQYF. The CDR3 DNA reads as TGTGCCAGCAGCTTAGATAGGGGCCAAGCCATCCAAGAGACCCAGTACTTC.

V usage is TRBV5-1 and J usage is TRBJ2-3; D is uncertain. The CDR3 covers 14 residues. Germline V gives CDR1 SGHRS, CDR2 YFSETQ. V dropped 1 base and J dropped 0 bases, with 6 bases sitting between them. CDR3 nucleotides: TGCGCCAGCAGCTTGTCGGGTAGCACAGATACGCAGTATTTT. Translating gives CASSLSGSTDTQYF.

Regarding this clone: Other DNA sequences from this sample encode an identical CDR3 as well. The rearrangement links TRBV5-1 to TRBJ2-3; 7 bases align to TRBD1. This CDR3 spans 13 amino acids. The J segment lost 4 bases and the V segment lost 3 bases, leaving 2 bases of the junction unmatched. Germline CDR1 and CDR2: SGHRS and YFSETQ. The CDR3 DNA follows: TGCGCCAGCAGCTATACAGGGGCAGATACGCAGTATTTT. This encodes CASSYTGADTQYF.

The CDR3, as DNA: TGTGCCAGCAGCTTGGGATTACTAGAGTCCTATAATTCACCCCTCCACTTT. It codes for CASSLGLLESYNSPLHF. This chain uses TRBV5-5 with TRBJ1-6; D is unresolved. V was pared by 0 bases and J by 1 base, with 11 bases between. This CDR3 contains 17 residues. The germline V gene encodes CDR1 SGHKS and CDR2 YYEKEE (reference sequence).

The chain couples TRBV6-6 to TRBJ1-1, with 8 bases fitting TRBD1. With 1 base clipped from V and 8 bases from J, the junction kept 12 bases outside the gene matches. This CDR3 comprises 16 residues. Germline V gene data show CDR1 as MNHNY and CDR2 as SVGAGI (reference sequence). The CDR3 region is CASSYYSAGRGHEAFF. CDR3 DNA sequence: TGTGCCAGCAGTTACTATTCGGCGGGCAGGGGGCACGAAGCTTTCTTT.

The rearrangement uses TRBV29-1 and TRBJ2-5; possible D gene TRBD1, 6 bases. CDR3 length equals 15 residues. V lost 3 bases and J 3 bases, leaving 17 bases between the germline ends. Looked up from germline, CDR1 is SQVTM and CDR2 is ANQGSEA. The CDR3 bases are TGCAGCGTTGATTTGTATTTGGACAGAGAAGAGACCCAGTACTTC. Protein sequence: CSVDLYLDREETQYF.

This clone was seen only once. The chain combines TRBV7-9 with TRBJ2-1; D call uncertain. V shed 3 bases and J shed 3 bases, with 12 bases lying between them. The CDR3 contains 15 residues. The V gene's germline CDR1 is SEHNR and CDR2 FQNEAQ (reference sequence). The CDR3 DNA follows: TGTGCCAGCAGCTTGTATACAGCCGGCTACAATGAGCAGTTCTTC. Translated: CASSLYTAGYNEQFF.

The gene calls are TRBV5-1 and TRBJ2-3; 10 bases align to TRBD2. Trimming at V came to 0 bases and at J to 8 bases, leaving 12 bases not matched to a gene. Germline CDR1 SGHRS, CDR2 YFSETQ. This CDR3 contains 17 residues. The CDR3: CASSLVLAGVTDGTQYF. CDR3 bases: TGCGCCAGCAGCTTGGTGCTAGCGGGGGTCACAGATGGTACGCAGTATTTT.

The J gene is TRBJ2-2, the V gene TRBV7-9; 8 bases agree with TRBD1. Germline V gene sequence: CDR1 SEHNR, CDR2 FQNEAQ (reference sequence). V lost 5 bases to trimming and J lost 6 bases; unmatched junction nucleotides: 8. There are 15 residues in the CDR3. CDR3 sequence: CASSPTGVLAGELFF. DNA of the CDR3: TGTGCCAGCAGCCCGACAGGGGTGTTGGCCGGGGAGCTGTTTTTT.

This chain uses TRBV28 with TRBJ2-5, with TRBD2 identical over 10 bases. V dropped 6 bases and J dropped 4; count of bases not matched to a gene: 5. This CDR3 has 14 residues. CDR1 and CDR2 from the germline V gene are MDHEN and SYDVKM. The CDR3 sequence: CASSKREGVETQYF. The DNA of the CDR3 is TGTGCCAGCAGCAAGCGGGAGGGCGTAGAGACCCAGTACTTC.

This chain uses TRBV5-1 with TRBJ2-5; 8 bases match TRBD1. V lost 3 bases, J lost 7 bases, and 11 bases stayed unmatched. CDR1 is SGHRS, CDR2 YFSETQ, per germline. The CDR3 consists of 15 residues. The CDR3 nucleotides are TGCGCCAGCAGCTCGACAGGGGAGCAGGTGAGGACCCAGTACTTC. Translating it yields CASSSTGEQVRTQYF.

The J gene is TRBJ2-7, the V gene TRBV27, with D possibly matching TRBD2 (6 bases). CDR1 is MNHEY and CDR2 is SMNVEV in the germline V gene (reference sequence). Trimming shortened V by 9 bases and J by 3 bases, and 21 bases separated the two germline ends. This CDR3 spans 15 amino acids. CDR3 region: CASGDPGTHYYEQYF. The DNA of the CDR3 is TGTGCCAGTGGCGACCCGGGGACTCATTACTACGAGCAGTACTTC.

The chain employs TRBV10-3 and TRBJ2-7; 11 bases map to TRBD2. This CDR3 has 16 residues. In germline, CDR1 is ENHRY, CDR2 SYGVKD. With V trimmed by 3 bases and J by 0 bases, 4 bases remained unmatched. In DNA, the CDR3 is TGTGCCATCAGTGATTACACTAGCGGGAGCTCCTACGAGCAGTACTTC. It specifies CAISDYTSGSSYEQYF.

This sequence joins TRBV18 and TRBJ1-5; tentatively, D is TRBD1 (5 bases). The germline V gene has CDR1 KGHSH and CDR2 LQKENI. V was clipped by 6 bases and J by 0 bases, with 9 bases between them. This CDR3 has 14 residues. The CDR3 region is CASSPDISNQPQHF. The CDR3 DNA reads as TGTGCCAGCTCCCCGGACATTAGCAATCAGCCCCAGCATTTT. The full variable domain, with the rest looked up from reference TRBV18 and TRBJ1-5, is NAGVMQNPRHLVRRRGQEARLRCSPMKGHSHVYWYRQLPEEGLKFMVYLQKENIIDESGMPKERFSAEFPKEGPSILRIQQVVRGDSAAYFCASSPDISNQPQHFGDGTRLSIL.

Only one count was recorded for this clone. The CDR3 nucleotides read TGTGCCATCAGTGGGACTAGCGTGTCCTACAATGAGCAGTTCTTC. Translated, it gives CAISGTSVSYNEQFF. J is TRBJ2-1 and V is TRBV10-3, with 9 nucleotides matching TRBD2. This CDR3 region has 15 residues. CDR1 is ENHRY, CDR2 SYGVKD, per germline. The J segment lost 1 base and the V segment lost 4 bases, leaving 2 bases of the junction unmatched.

The gene calls are TRBV9 and TRBJ2-4, with 8 positions matching TRBD2. The CDR3 extends over 19 amino acids. The V gene's germline CDR1 is SGDLS and CDR2 YYNGEE. Trimming at V came to 3 bases and at J to 1 base, leaving 15 bases not matched to a gene. Here the CDR3 reads CASSADPGPGGRAKNIQYF. The CDR3 region has the DNA TGTGCCAGCAGCGCTGACCCAGGGCCTGGCGGGAGGGCCAAAAACATTCAGTACTTC.

The V gene is TRBV18, the J gene TRBJ1-1, with a possible D match to TRBD1 (6 bases). V lost 9 bases, J lost 3 bases, and 14 bases lay in between. Germline-derived CDR1 and CDR2 are KGHSH and LQKENI. The CDR3 totals 13 residues. The CDR3 is CASLQGEDTEAFF. The DNA of the CDR3 is TGTGCCAGTCTACAGGGAGAGGACACTGAAGCTTTCTTT. The full variable domain, rest sourced from reference TRBV18 and TRBJ1-1, is NAGVMQNPRHLVRRRGQEARLRCSPMKGHSHVYWYRQLPEEGLKFMVYLQKENIIDESGMPKERFSAEFPKEGPSILRIQQVVRGDSAAYFCASLQGEDTEAFFGQGTRLTVV.

The chain uses TRBV5-1 and TRBJ2-5; TRBD2 is a possible D gene (5 bases). The CDR3 sequence is 15 residues long. Germline V gives CDR1 SGHRS, CDR2 YFSETQ. V gave up 2 bases and J gave up 5 bases, with 16 bases separating them. The CDR3 region is CASSLRWTSRETQYF. The CDR3 DNA follows: TGCGCCAGCAGCTTAAGGTGGACTTCAAGGGAGACCCAGTACTTC.

This clone occurred once. DNA of the CDR3: TGTGCCAGCAGTTACCAAGACAGGGGGCCCTATGGCTACACCTTC. Protein product: CASSYQDRGPYGYTF. The V and J genes are TRBV6-6 and TRBJ1-2; 10 nucleotides match TRBD1. Germline V gene data show CDR1 as MNHNY and CDR2 as SVGAGI (reference sequence). The ends lost 2 bases at V and 4 bases at J; junction bases unmatched: 4. The CDR3 has 15 residues.

The chain links TRBV11-1 to TRBJ1-5; 9 bases match TRBD1. V lost 3 bases, J lost 1 base, and 1 base stayed unmatched. The V gene's germline CDR1 is SGHAT and CDR2 FQDESV (reference sequence). The length of the CDR3 is 15 residues. CDR3 residues: CASSFGTGSNQPQHF. The CDR3 coding sequence is TGTGCCAGCAGCTTCGGGACAGGGAGCAATCAGCCCCAGCATTTT.